The 21 T cell receptor beta chains below come from one sample, sequenced in a study of CD8 T cells in ankylosing spondylitis (dated by TCRdb to 2016 to 2017). The library was built by means of 5' RACE. The listed sequencing device is Illumina HiSeq 2500. TCRdb itself trimmed the public reads at Q25 with fastp, ran MiXCR and retained productive beta chains. Each CDR3 protein gets just one entry, which takes the most common genes and DNA from the rows behind it. Here the sample has approximately 240,000 distinct CDR3 sequences; roughly 25% occur a single time. The ten top clones hold less than 0.75% of the sample. The sample consisted of blood, either unsorted or a sorted T cell fraction (not recorded which). Receptor source: a male donor with ankylosing spondylitis or in good health (not recorded which).

V gene TRBV20-1 combines with J gene TRBJ1-4; D is possibly TRBD1 (5 bases). The germline gives CDR1 DFQATT, CDR2 SNEGSKA (reference sequence). This CDR3 comprises 13 residues. Trimming left V 3 bases short and J 5 bases short, with 10 bases between. The CDR3 loop reads CSARSDKNEKLFF. The CDR3 DNA reads TGCAGTGCTAGGTCGGACAAGAATGAAAAACTGTTTTTT.

The J gene is TRBJ1-6, the V gene TRBV6-5; D not resolved. The germline V gene encodes CDR1 MNHEY and CDR2 SVGAGI. V lost 0 bases and J lost 15, with 12 bases in between. This CDR3 has 13 residues. CDR3 DNA: TGTGCCAGCAGTTACTCGGGTTTCCCTCACCTCCACTTT. Its protein product is CASSYSGFPHLHF.

This chain joins TRBV7-9 and TRBJ2-4, with 9 bases matching TRBD1. Germline CDR1 is SEHNR and CDR2 is FQNEAQ (reference sequence). V lost 5 bases to trimming and J lost 8 bases; unmatched junction nucleotides: 10. There are 15 residues in the CDR3. This CDR3 is CASSPGDREADIQYF. In DNA, the CDR3 is TGTGCCAGCAGCCCCGGGGACAGGGAGGCGGACATTCAGTACTTC.

The V and J genes are TRBV10-3 and TRBJ1-5; D is unresolved. The ends were cut back, 0 bases at V and 4 bases at J, with 10 bases in the middle. Per germline, CDR1 ENHRY and CDR2 SYGVKD. The CDR3 extends over 15 amino acids. The CDR3 nucleotides read TGTGCCATCAGTGAGTCTGAAGGGTCTAATCAGCCCCAGCATTTT. Its translation: CAISESEGSNQPQHF.

The gene calls are TRBV5-8 and TRBJ2-1, with 10 bases that match TRBD2. V lost 0 bases and J lost 3; bases outside the gene matches: 6. Germline CDR1 SGHTS, CDR2 YDEGEE. CDR3 length equals 17 residues. The DNA of the CDR3 is TGTGCCAGCAGCTTGGGACTTTCTAGCGGGGGCTACAATGAGCAGTTCTTC. Its protein product is CASSLGLSSGGYNEQFF. Complete variable domain (other parts from reference TRBV5-8 and TRBJ2-1): EAGVTQSPTHLIKTRGQQATLRCSPISGHTSVYWYQQALGLGLQFLLWYDEGEERNRGNFPPRFSGRQFPNYSSELNVNALELEDSALYLCASSLGLSSGGYNEQFFGPGTRLTVL.

The genes are TRBV18 and TRBJ2-3; D gene uncertain. V was clipped by 3 bases and J by 4 bases, with 8 bases between them. This CDR3 region has 13 residues. Looked up from germline, CDR1 is KGHSH and CDR2 is LQKENI. CDR3 loop: CASSPPVADTQYF. CDR3 nucleotides: TGTGCCAGCTCACCCCCGGTAGCAGATACGCAGTATTTT.

This clonotype appeared a few times. The rearrangement links TRBV6-5 to TRBJ2-5; no clear D. This CDR3 contains 14 residues. Germline V gene data show CDR1 as MNHEY and CDR2 as SVGAGI. Between the trimmed V and J ends, which lost 4 bases and 4 bases, there was a span of 13 bases. The CDR3 reads CASSSQLRTETQYF. CDR3 DNA sequence: TGTGCCAGCAGTTCCCAACTAAGAACAGAGACCCAGTACTTC.

This clonotype has a handful of counts. The gene calls are TRBV6-1 and TRBJ2-7; the D gene is possibly TRBD1 (6 bases). The germline gives CDR1 MNHNS, CDR2 SASEGT. This CDR3 contains 15 residues. Trimming stripped 6 bases from V and 3 bases from J, with 18 bases between. The CDR3 is CASRTPTGPYYEQYF. The CDR3 region has the DNA TGTGCCAGCAGGACCCCGACAGGACCGTACTACGAGCAGTACTTC.

Ten or more counts support this clonotype. This chain uses TRBV6-6 with TRBJ1-1; D unclear. The length of the CDR3 is 11 residues. With 7 bases removed from V and 7 bases from J, the gap between germline ends came to 10 bases. The germline gives CDR1 MNHNY, CDR2 SVGAGI (reference sequence). The CDR3 sequence is CASTDLNEAFF. CDR3 DNA sequence: TGTGCCAGCACCGACCTGAATGAAGCTTTCTTT.

V is TRBV12-3 or TRBV12-4 and J is TRBJ2-7; tentative D call: TRBD2 (5 bases). V was pared by 2 bases and J by 5 bases, with 13 bases between. This CDR3 is 14 amino acids long. CDR3 sequence reads: CASSLFEGADEQYF. The CDR3 DNA reads as TGTGCCAGCAGTTTATTTGAGGGAGCGGACGAGCAGTACTTC.

In this sample, this clonotype turned up a few times. The V and J genes are TRBV20-1 and TRBJ2-5; TRBD2 aligns across 7 bases. V gave up 0 bases and J gave up 0 bases; unmatched junction bases: 4. The CDR3 extends over 15 amino acids. Germline V gene lookup returns CDR1 DFQATT and CDR2 SNEGSKA (reference sequence). DNA of the CDR3: TGCAGTGCTAGAGATGGGGGAGGGTACCAAGAGACCCAGTACTTC. It yields the protein CSARDGGGYQETQYF.

This clonotype was seen at least ten times. The rearrangement joins TRBV29-1 to TRBJ1-2; D not certain. This CDR3 spans 11 amino acids. Germline values: CDR1 SQVTM, CDR2 ANQGSEA. Trimming took off 3 bases at V and 10 bases at J, with 12 bases between the two ends. CDR3 amino acids: CSVEEIPDYTF. The CDR3 nucleotides read TGCAGCGTTGAGGAGATACCTGACTACACCTTC.

This clonotype was seen a few times. The chain combines TRBV20-1 with TRBJ2-1; 11 bases map to TRBD2. In germline, CDR1 is DFQATT, CDR2 SNEGSKA (reference sequence). V was pared by 1 base and J by 1 base, with 3 bases of the junction left unmatched. The CDR3 runs 16 residues. In nucleotides, the CDR3 is TGCAGTGCTAGAGTCCGGACTAGCGGGTCCTACAATGAGCAGTTCTTC. Translation gives CSARVRTSGSYNEQFF.

This chain joins TRBV15 and TRBJ2-2, with 10 bases lining up with TRBD1. The CDR3 spans 18 residues. Trimming took 0 bases from V and 1 from J; bases not matched to a gene: 5. CDR1 LNHNV and CDR2 YYDKDF come from the germline V gene (reference sequence). The DNA of the CDR3 is TGTGCCACCAGCAGAGATACTTGGACAGGGGGGAACACCGGGGAGCTGTTTTTT. Encoded protein: CATSRDTWTGGNTGELFF.

There are many counts of this clonotype. V and J are TRBV11-2 and TRBJ2-1; 12 positions agree with TRBD2. Unmatched junction bases numbered 3, after V lost 0 bases and J lost 12 bases. The CDR3 runs to 14 residues. CDR1 and CDR2 (germline): SGHAT, FQNNGV. The CDR3 coding sequence is TGTGCCAGCAGCTTAGATGTACTAGCGGGGGGGCAGTTCTTC. Protein sequence: CASSLDVLAGGQFF. Full variable domain (outside the CDR3, taken from reference TRBV11-2 and TRBJ2-1): EAGVAQSPRYKIIEKRQSVAFWCNPISGHATLYWYQQILGQGPKLLIQFQNNGVVDDSQLPKDRFSAERLKGVDSTLKIQPAKLEDSAVYLCASSLDVLAGGQFFGPGTRLTVL.

This clonotype was found a few times. The chain employs TRBV6-5 and TRBJ2-2, with unresolved D. Germline CDR1 is MNHEY and CDR2 is SVGAGI. Trimming took 6 bases from V and 4 from J, leaving 6 bases between them. This CDR3 is built from 12 residues. The CDR3 nucleotides read TGTGCCAGCAGAAGATCCACCGGGGAGCTGTTTTTT. Its protein product is CASRRSTGELFF.

This clonotype was seen ten or more times. The gene calls are TRBV2 and TRBJ1-5; D unresolved. Trimming took off 4 bases at V and 0 bases at J, with 4 bases between the two ends. From germline, CDR1 is SNHLY and CDR2 FYNNEI. The CDR3 is 13 residues long. CDR3 residues: CASSGNSNQPQHF. The CDR3 region has the DNA TGTGCCAGCAGTGGGAATAGCAATCAGCCCCAGCATTTT.

This clonotype was counted many times. The V call is TRBV29-1, the J call TRBJ1-1; D ambiguous. Trimming pared 5 bases from V and 1 base from J, leaving 8 bases between. The V gene's germline CDR1 is SQVTM and CDR2 ANQGSEA. The CDR3 spans 12 residues. The CDR3 is CSVRQTNTEAFF. The DNA for the CDR3 is TGCAGCGTTAGACAAACGAACACTGAAGCTTTCTTT.

DNA for the CDR3: TGTGCCAGAAGCTTAAGGGGTATCTGGGCCAAAAACATTCAGTACTTC. Amino acids: CARSLRGIWAKNIQYF. This chain uses TRBV5-3 with TRBJ2-4, with D possibly being TRBD1 (5 bases). TRBV5-3 has ORF status, its function being uncertain. The CDR3 has 16 amino acids. The V end lost 2 bases, the J end lost 1 base, and 13 bases lay between the germline ends.

This clonotype was detected a few times. This chain uses TRBV7-8 with TRBJ2-1, with D tentatively TRBD1 or TRBD2 (5 bases each). Trimming pared 5 bases from V and 7 bases from J, leaving 21 bases between. The CDR3 contains 16 residues. From germline, CDR1 is SGHVS and CDR2 FQNEAQ. The CDR3 DNA sequence: TGTGCCAGCAGCCTCCTGATTGGGACCCTATCTAATGAGCAGTTCTTC. This sequence encodes CASSLLIGTLSNEQFF.

The chain recombines TRBV6-1 with TRBJ2-1; D is undetermined. This CDR3 has 14 residues. The germline V and J ends were trimmed by 2 bases and 0 bases, with 5 bases remaining between them. Germline V gene sequence: CDR1 MNHNS, CDR2 SASEGT. CDR3 nucleotides: TGTGCCAGCAGTGAATGGGACTCCTACAATGAGCAGTTCTTC. This codes for CASSEWDSYNEQFF.